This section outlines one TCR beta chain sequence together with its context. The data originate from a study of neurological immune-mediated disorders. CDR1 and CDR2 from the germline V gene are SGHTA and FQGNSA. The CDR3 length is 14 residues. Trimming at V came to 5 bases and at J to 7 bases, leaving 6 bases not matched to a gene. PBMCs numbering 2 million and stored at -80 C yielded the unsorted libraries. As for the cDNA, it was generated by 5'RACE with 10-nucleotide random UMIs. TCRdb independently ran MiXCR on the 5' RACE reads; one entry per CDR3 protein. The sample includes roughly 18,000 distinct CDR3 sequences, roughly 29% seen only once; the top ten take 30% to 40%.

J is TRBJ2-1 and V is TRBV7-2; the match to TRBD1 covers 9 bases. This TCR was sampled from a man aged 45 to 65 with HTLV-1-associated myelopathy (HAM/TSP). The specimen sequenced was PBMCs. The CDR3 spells CASSRDRVGNEQFF. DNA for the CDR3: TGTGCCAGCAGCCGGGACAGGGTAGGGAATGAGCAGTTCTTC.